This T cell receptor beta chain appears in the sequencing data of a study of CD8 T cells in ankylosing spondylitis. Findings and caveats of the study: Apparently characteristic of ankylosing spondylitis blood was a TCR beta motif (eight highly homologous variants).

A few counts support this clonotype. Antigen unknown. TCRdb independently ran MiXCR on the 5' RACE reads; one entry per CDR3 protein. The sample consists of about 700,000 distinct CDR3 sequences, 15% to 20% of them appearing once. Trimming pared 8 bases from V and 0 bases from J, leaving 5 bases between. From germline, CDR1 is MNHNY and CDR2 SVGAGI (reference sequence). This CDR3 comprises 12 residues. The clonotype originates from a male donor with ankylosing spondylitis. The rearrangement links TRBV6-6 to TRBJ1-5; D is unresolved. Sequenced: blood, either unsorted or a sorted T cell fraction (not recorded which). This CDR3 reads CASAYSNQPQHF. In DNA form, the CDR3 reads TGTGCCAGCGCATATAGCAATCAGCCCCAGCATTTT.